A single sample gave rise to the 25 T cell receptor beta chains below, sequenced in a study of CD8+CD57+ T cells in acquired aplastic anemia listed by TCRdb under 2018. The patients picked for sequencing were ones in whom flow cytometry had shown an expansion of CD8+CD57+ cells. The run used an Illumina HiSeq 2000. Genomic DNA served as template for TCR beta VDJ combination and CDR3 sequence profiling. The raw public reads went through TCRdb reprocessing: fastp at Q25, MiXCR clone calling, in-frame beta chains kept. Here each entry gathers all rows of one CDR3 protein and keeps the most common genes and DNA. Within this sample are 150,000 to 200,000 distinct CDR3 sequences, with roughly half of them counted one time only. The ten largest clones represent under 3.5% of the sample. The sequenced material came from sorted CD4+, CD8+, or CD8+CD57+ T cells (not recorded which) from PBMCs. Source of these receptors: a human donor with aplastic anemia.

This clonotype was found many times. The V and J genes are TRBV7-9 and TRBJ2-5, with 7 bases lining up with TRBD1. Germline CDR1 and CDR2: SEHNR and FQNEAQ (reference sequence). The CDR3 has 16 amino acids. V gave up 5 bases and J gave up 1 base; unmatched junction bases: 10. The CDR3 reads CASSPGTETFQETQYF. In DNA, the CDR3 is TGTGCCAGCAGCCCAGGGACAGAGACGTTCCAAGAGACCCAGTACTTC.

This clonotype was counted ten times or more. This chain uses TRBV5-1 with TRBJ1-1; D ambiguous. Per the germline V gene, CDR1 is SGHRS and CDR2 is YFSETQ. This CDR3 contains 15 residues. V was clipped by 4 bases and J by 1 base, with 14 bases between them. In DNA form, the CDR3 reads TGCGCCAGCAGCCTCCAGACCTCGGGGAACACTGAAGCTTTCTTT. Translation gives CASSLQTSGNTEAFF. Using reference TRBV5-1 and TRBJ1-1 for the parts outside the CDR3, the full variable domain is KAGVTQTPRYLIKTRGQQVTLSCSPISGHRSVSWYQQTPGQGLQFLFEYFSETQRNKGNFPGRFSGRQFSNSRSEMNVSTLELGDSALYLCASSLQTSGNTEAFFGQGTRLTVV.

This chain uses TRBV10-2 with TRBJ2-3; tentatively, D is TRBD1 or TRBD2 (5 bases each). Per the germline V gene, CDR1 is WSHSY and CDR2 is SAAADI. The CDR3 extends over 16 amino acids. The V and J ends lost 11 bases and 7 bases respectively, with 28 bases between them. CDR3 sequence (DNA): TGCGCCGGGGTCAATGGTGTGGGACCAAGATGTTATACGCAGTATTTT. It specifies CAGVNGVGPRCYTQYF.

As to this clonotype: One base away lies a much larger clone, so this may be a sequencing read error. The V and J genes are TRBV5-1 and TRBJ2-1, with D perhaps TRBD2 (6 bases). Germline CDR1 and CDR2: SGHRS and YFSETQ. The CDR3 has 15 residues. With 1 base removed from V and 7 bases from J, the gap between germline ends came to 15 bases. DNA of the CDR3: TGCGCCAGCAGCTTGCAGCCTAGCGAGGGTAATGAGCAGTTCTTC. Its protein is CASSLQPSEGNEQFF.

This chain connects TRBV25-1 to TRBJ1-6; D call uncertain. CDR3 length: 12 amino acids. The germline CDR1 and CDR2 sequences are MGHDK and SYGVNS. Trimming took off 7 bases at V and 15 bases at J, with 16 bases between the two ends. The chain's CDR3 is CASTHAGERLHF. The CDR3 region has the DNA TGTGCCAGCACCCACGCTGGGGAGCGCCTCCACTTT.

The chain links TRBV19 to TRBJ2-5; 11 bases align to TRBD1. The J call may be faulty, since TRBJ2-1 better matches the DNA end. Germline CDR1 reads LNHDA; CDR2 reads SQIVND (reference sequence). CDR3 length: 15 amino acids. The CDR3 nucleotides are TGTGCCAGTAGTAGACCGGGACAGGGGGTTGGAGAGCAGTTCTTC. This codes for CASSRPGQGVGEQFF.

At least ten counts were recorded for this clonotype. Here the CDR3 reads CASSLEGARTEAFF. The CDR3 DNA reads as TGCGCCAGCAGCTTGGAGGGGGCGAGGACTGAAGCTTTCTTT. The chain carries TRBV5-1 and TRBJ1-1, with 7 bases fitting TRBD1. Germline CDR1 is SGHRS and CDR2 is YFSETQ. The CDR3 loop spans 14 amino acids. The V and J ends lost 0 bases and 5 bases, in that order; junction bases with no gene match: 4.

This clonotype was detected many times. This sequence joins TRBV11-2 and TRBJ1-2, with D perhaps matching TRBD1 (6 bases). Germline-derived CDR1 and CDR2 are SGHAT and FQNNGV. V was cut by 0 bases and J by 7 bases, with 15 bases left in between. The CDR3 totals 15 residues. CDR3 nucleotides: TGTGCCAGCAGCTTAGATTTTCAGGGGCGGGGTGGCTACACCTTC. This codes for CASSLDFQGRGGYTF.

This clonotype was found many times. The chain combines TRBV6-5 with TRBJ2-5; 10 bases are shared with TRBD1. The V segment lost 6 bases and the J segment 7 bases; nucleotides outside the gene matches: 8. The CDR3 runs 14 residues. The germline V gene has CDR1 MNHEY and CDR2 SVGAGI. CDR3 sequence reads: CASRRGQGSGTQYF. CDR3 in DNA: TGTGCCAGCAGGCGGGGACAGGGGTCGGGGACCCAGTACTTC.

The chain uses TRBV2 and TRBJ2-5; unclear D gene. Looked up from germline, CDR1 is SNHLY and CDR2 is FYNNEI. CDR3 length equals 13 residues. The V end was cut by 2 bases, the J end by 7 bases, with 11 bases between. CDR3 sequence: CASSESEMGTQYF. In nucleotides, the CDR3 is TGTGCCAGCAGTGAATCGGAGATGGGGACCCAGTACTTC.

This clonotype has a count of ten or more. This sequence joins TRBV24-1 and TRBJ2-3, with 14 bases matching TRBD2. Unmatched junction bases numbered 4, after V lost 1 base and J lost 5 bases. This CDR3 is built from 17 residues. In germline, CDR1 is KGHDR, CDR2 SFDVKD. CDR3 in DNA: TGTGCCACCAGTGATTTTAAAGGGACTAGCGGGAGAGATACGCAGTATTTT. This translates into CATSDFKGTSGRDTQYF.

In its sample, this clonotype was seen many times. The chain combines TRBV7-2 with TRBJ2-1, with D uncertain. Germline-derived CDR1 and CDR2 are SGHTA and FQGNSA. This CDR3 is 13 amino acids long. Trimming stripped 1 base from V and 9 bases from J, with 10 bases between. As DNA, the CDR3 is TGTGCCAGCAGCTTAGATTTGCGGATTGAGCAGTTCTTC. This sequence encodes CASSLDLRIEQFF. Full variable domain (missing parts from reference TRBV7-2 and TRBJ2-1): GAGVSQSPSNKVTEKGKDVELRCDPISGHTALYWYRQSLGQGLEFLIYFQGNSAPDKSGLPSDRFSAERTGGSVSTLTIQRTQQEDSAVYLCASSLDLRIEQFFGPGTRLTVL.

The chain combines TRBV7-6 with TRBJ2-7, with TRBD1 matching over 8 bases. The V segment lost 5 bases and the J segment 0 bases; nucleotides outside the gene matches: 9. The CDR3 sequence is 16 residues long. Germline V lookup: CDR1 SGHVS, CDR2 FNYEAQ. CDR3 protein: CASSIPGTGHSYEQYF. The CDR3 DNA sequence: TGTGCCAGCAGCATACCCGGGACAGGTCACTCCTACGAGCAGTACTTC.

This chain connects TRBV5-6 to TRBJ2-7, with 13 positions matching TRBD2. The CDR3 extends over 14 amino acids. Germline CDR1 is SGHDT and CDR2 is YYEEEE. The V and J ends lost 0 bases and 9 bases, in that order; junction bases with no gene match: 3. CDR3 in amino acids: CASSLGLAGGVQYV. The CDR3 DNA is TGTGCCAGCAGCTTGGGACTAGCGGGAGGAGTGCAGTACGTC.

The V and J genes are TRBV10-3 and TRBJ1-5; no clear D. Germline values: CDR1 ENHRY, CDR2 SYGVKD. The V end was cut by 0 bases, the J end by 0 bases, with 9 bases between. The length of the CDR3 is 16 residues. CDR3 protein: CAISESTPNSNQPQHF. For the CDR3, the DNA is TGTGCCATCAGTGAGTCAACACCAAATAGCAATCAGCCCCAGCATTTT.

The rearrangement links TRBV20-1 to TRBJ2-7, with D maybe TRBD2 (6 bases). Trimming removed 3 bases at V and 3 bases at J, with 12 bases between. The CDR3 loop spans 13 amino acids. Germline V gene sequence: CDR1 DFQATT, CDR2 SNEGSKA (reference sequence). Here the CDR3 reads CSASVADYYEQYF. The CDR3 region has the DNA TGCAGTGCTAGTGTAGCGGACTACTACGAGCAGTACTTC.

To note about this clonotype: A clone one base away is much larger, so this may be a read error. Because the CDR3's place on the DNA is in doubt, the DNA is left out and the CDR3 is given as listed by TCRdb. V and J are TRBV11-1 and TRBJ1-4; the table's D call, TRBD1, was not checked against the DNA. The CDR3 is 16 amino acids long, termini counted. CDR1 and CDR2 from the germline V gene are SGHAT and FQDESV (reference sequence). CDR3 protein: CASILDRGRGNEKLSF.

This clonotype was detected many times. This chain connects TRBV6-1 to TRBJ2-3, with D unclear. Between the trimmed V and J ends, which lost 6 bases and 7 bases, there was a span of 8 bases. CDR1 MNHNS and CDR2 SASEGT come from the germline V gene. This CDR3 comprises 11 residues. CDR3 amino acids: CASSPQNTQYF. CDR3 nucleotide sequence: TGTGCCAGCAGCCCGCAGAATACGCAGTATTTT.

The J gene is TRBJ2-3, the V gene TRBV7-9; D gene unclear. The CDR3 consists of 11 residues. The germline V and J ends were trimmed by 6 bases and 6 bases, with 7 bases remaining between them. Germline lookup yields CDR1 SEHNR and CDR2 FQNEAQ (reference sequence). For the CDR3, the DNA is TGTGCCAGCAGTGCCACGGATACGCAGTATTTT. Amino acid sequence: CASSATDTQYF.

The chain uses TRBV7-9 and TRBJ2-7; D ambiguous. V was clipped by 3 bases and J by 2 bases, with 8 bases between them. Germline V gene sequence: CDR1 SEHNR, CDR2 FQNEAQ (reference sequence). This CDR3 contains 13 residues. CDR3 sequence reads: CASSFGRTYEQYF. In DNA, the CDR3 is TGTGCCAGCAGCTTTGGCAGAACCTACGAGCAGTACTTC.

This clonotype was seen ten or more times. The V and J genes are TRBV7-6 and TRBJ2-5, with a tentative D call TRBD2 (5 bases). Trimming left V 6 bases short and J 1 base short, with 15 bases between. CDR3 length equals 15 residues. Germline values: CDR1 SGHVS, CDR2 FNYEAQ. This CDR3 is CASSSRAGPQETQYF. CDR3 nucleotides: TGTGCCAGCAGTTCCCGGGCGGGTCCCCAAGAGACCCAGTACTTC.

In regard to this clonotype: A much larger clone is a single base away; this may be a read error. The chain carries TRBV6-1 and TRBJ1-3, with D tentatively TRBD1 (6 bases). With 7 bases removed from V and 2 bases from J, the gap between germline ends came to 15 bases. From germline, CDR1 is MNHNS and CDR2 SASEGT. The CDR3 spans 15 residues. Here the CDR3 reads CASKNQGKAGNTIYF. CDR3 sequence (DNA): TGTGCCAGCAAAAACCAGGGGAAGGCTGGAAACACCATATATTTT.

A remark on this clonotype: This clone may be a read error of a much larger clone one base away. This sequence joins TRBV11-1 and TRBJ1-3, with 9 bases lining up with TRBD1. Germline CDR1 SGHAT, CDR2 FQDESV (reference sequence). The length of the CDR3 is 17 residues. CDR3 bases: TGTGCCACCAGCAGCAGACAGGGGGTGGACTCTGGAAACACCATATATTTT. Protein: CATSSRQGVDSGNTIYF.

V is TRBV11-2 and J is TRBJ2-3; 13 bases are shared with TRBD2. CDR3 length equals 16 residues. Germline-derived CDR1 and CDR2 are SGHAT and FQNNGV. V lost 4 bases, J lost 1 base, and 2 bases stayed unmatched. The CDR3 spells CASSSGLAGRTDTQYF. The CDR3 nucleotides read TGTGCCAGCAGCTCGGGACTAGCGGGGCGCACAGATACGCAGTATTTT.

In this sample, this clonotype turned up a few times. CDR3 nucleotides: TGTGCCAGCAGTTTAGGGGCAGGGGGCAAATTAGAGACCCAGTACTTC. It translates to CASSLGAGGKLETQYF. The chain has TRBV12-3 or TRBV12-4 and TRBJ2-5; 8 bases fit TRBD1. The CDR3 contains 16 residues. The J segment lost 4 bases and the V segment lost 1 base, leaving 8 bases of the junction unmatched.